These T cell receptor beta chains were read from a single sample in a study of blood T cells in healthy people across ages. MiXCR, applied by TCRdb to the 5' RACE reads, yields one record per CDR3 protein. This sample has around 1,500,000 distinct CDR3 sequences, with roughly 40% found just once. The sequenced sample consisted of blood. These receptors came from a woman in her late teens or twenties in good health. Both conserved end residues are part of each CDR3. The order of the fields is CDR3 length, J gene, D gene, V gene, CDR3 protein. D genes are given only for firm matches.

15,TRBJ2-7,TRBD1,TRBV28,CASRPPGTGKYEQYF
12,TRBJ2-1,.,TRBV6-2/TRBV6-3,CASSPVPTEQFF
16,TRBJ2-5,TRBD2,TRBV7-9,CASSPKEREGLETQYF
13,TRBJ2-5,TRBD2,TRBV20-1,CSATPGGRETQYF
16,TRBJ2-7,TRBD2,TRBV12-3/TRBV12-4,CASSSGLAGGRYEQYF
15,TRBJ2-1,TRBD1,TRBV4-2,CASSRDRVSYNEQFF
16,TRBJ2-7,.,TRBV7-2,CASSLGARGSRYEQYF
14,TRBJ2-5,.,TRBV6-6,CASSYARQQETQYF
16,TRBJ2-5,TRBD2,TRBV11-2,CASSRATTSGKETQYF
15,TRBJ1-3,.,TRBV9,CASSVGGFSGNTIYF
15,TRBJ1-1,.,TRBV28,CASSPGQLLYTEAFF
13,TRBJ2-2,.,TRBV10-3,CAIRGTGSGELFF
14,TRBJ1-2,.,TRBV5-5,CASSYLRGGYGYTF
19,TRBJ2-2,TRBD2,TRBV7-2,CASSLSGLAGRRNTGELFF
10,TRBJ2-1,.,TRBV29-1,CSGGDGEQFF
15,TRBJ2-1,TRBD2,TRBV6-1,CASSEGTSGGARQFF